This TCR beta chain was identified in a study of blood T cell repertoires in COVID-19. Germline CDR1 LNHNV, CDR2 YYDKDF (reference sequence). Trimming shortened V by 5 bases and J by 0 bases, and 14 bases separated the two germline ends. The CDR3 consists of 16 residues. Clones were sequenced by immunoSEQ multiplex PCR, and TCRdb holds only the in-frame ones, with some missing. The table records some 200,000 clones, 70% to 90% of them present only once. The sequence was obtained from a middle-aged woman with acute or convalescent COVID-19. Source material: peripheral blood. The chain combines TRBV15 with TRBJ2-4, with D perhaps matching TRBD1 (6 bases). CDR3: CATSGGQLLAKNIQYF. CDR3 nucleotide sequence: TGTGCCACCAGCGGAGGACAGCTGCTAGCCAAAAACATTCAGTACTTC.